These 17 T cell receptor beta chains were all obtained from the same sample, sequenced in a study of identical twins. TCRdb reanalysed the 5' RACE reads using MiXCR and keeps one entry per CDR3 protein. The profile shows some 630,000 distinct CDR3 sequences, under 8.5% of them singletons. The same sample was also used in a study of yellow fever vaccine responses in identical twins.

The specimen sequenced was PBMCs. The receptors stem from a woman between 18 and 29 years old in good health.

In this sample, this clonotype turned up a few times. The chain carries TRBV12-5 and TRBJ2-1, with 8 bases fitting TRBD1. The V gene's germline CDR1 is LGHNT and CDR2 FRNRAP. Trimming at V came to 0 bases and at J to 7 bases, leaving 8 bases not matched to a gene. CDR3 length: 16 amino acids. The CDR3 sequence is CASGLVGQGARNEQFF. In nucleotides, the CDR3 is TGTGCTAGTGGTTTGGTGGGTCAGGGGGCCAGAAATGAGCAGTTCTTC.

V is TRBV12-3 or TRBV12-4 and J is TRBJ2-5, with 8 bases that match TRBD1. After removal of 3 bases from V and 2 bases from J, the junction contained 8 bases not matched to a gene. CDR3 size: 16 residues. The CDR3 region has the DNA TGTGCCAGCAGTTTGTATGGACAGGGTGGACAAGAGACCCAGTACTTC. Its protein is CASSLYGQGGQETQYF.

This clonotype appeared a few times. This CDR3 is CSAIGPSGPRGEQFF. The CDR3 nucleotides read TGCAGTGCTATTGGTCCTAGCGGGCCGCGGGGTGAGCAGTTCTTC. The chain links TRBV20-1 to TRBJ2-1; 8 bases fit TRBD2. The germline CDR1 and CDR2 sequences are DFQATT and SNEGSKA (reference sequence). The V gene end was trimmed by 4 bases and the J gene end by 9 bases; junction bases not matched to a gene: 14. The CDR3 is made up of 15 amino acids.

The CDR3 sequence is CASSQFDRLSRETQYF. In nucleotides, the CDR3 is TGCGCCAGCAGCCAATTCGATCGGCTATCGAGGGAGACCCAGTACTTC. V usage is TRBV4-1 and J usage is TRBJ2-5; no clear D gene. This CDR3 contains 16 residues. V lost 2 bases to trimming and J lost 5 bases, with 18 bases between them. CDR1 is MGHRA, CDR2 YSYEKL, per germline.

To note about this clonotype: This could be a read error, since a much larger clone is one nucleotide away. Here the CDR3 DNA reads TGCAGTGCTAGTGATCGACTAGCGAGCACAGATACGCAGTATTTT. It encodes CSASDRLASTDTQYF. The gene calls are TRBV20-1 and TRBJ2-3; 8 positions match TRBD2. The CDR3 has 15 amino acids. Germline V lookup: CDR1 DFQATT, CDR2 SNEGSKA (reference sequence). V shed 3 bases and J 0 bases; nucleotides not matched to a gene: 5.

This chain joins TRBV20-1 and TRBJ2-3, with a weak D call TRBD2 (7 bases). The CDR3 totals 16 residues. Germline V gives CDR1 DFQATT, CDR2 SNEGSKA (reference sequence). V was cut by 3 bases and J by 2 bases, with 18 bases left in between. CDR3: CSARGYRDYHTDTQYF. The CDR3 coding sequence is TGCAGTGCTAGGGGTTACAGGGACTATCACACAGATACGCAGTATTTT.

The rearrangement uses TRBV29-1 and TRBJ2-5; 7 nucleotides line up with TRBD1. Per germline, CDR1 SQVTM and CDR2 ANQGSEA. Germline trimming cut 6 bases from V and 5 bases from J; bases unmatched to any gene: 6. This CDR3 has 12 residues. The CDR3 coding sequence is TGCAGCGTCGATGAGACAGGGGAGACCCAGTACTTC. Amino acids: CSVDETGETQYF.

This clonotype occurred a few times. J is TRBJ2-1 and V is TRBV20-1; possible D gene TRBD2, 6 bases. Germline V gene sequence: CDR1 DFQATT, CDR2 SNEGSKA (reference sequence). This CDR3 contains 14 residues. The V gene lost 0 bases and the J gene lost 5 bases, with 11 bases spanning the gap. CDR3: CSARDETSDNEQFF. The CDR3 DNA reads TGCAGTGCTAGAGACGAGACTAGTGACAATGAGCAGTTCTTC.

The chain is built from TRBV20-1 and TRBJ2-1; D is possibly TRBD2 (6 bases). The germline V gene encodes CDR1 DFQATT and CDR2 SNEGSKA (reference sequence). The CDR3 totals 13 residues. The V and J ends lost 7 bases and 7 bases respectively, with 17 bases between them. The CDR3 DNA is TGCAGTGATATTAAGGGGACTCGGAATGAGCAGTTCTTC. It is translated as CSDIKGTRNEQFF.

This clonotype was seen ten or more times. This chain links TRBV7-8 with TRBJ2-3; D possibly corresponds to TRBD1 (6 bases). Germline V gene data show CDR1 as SGHVS and CDR2 as FQNEAQ. Trimming shortened V by 2 bases and J by 0 bases, and 18 bases separated the two germline ends. The CDR3 totals 18 residues. DNA of the CDR3: TGTGCCAGCAGCTTACCTCCGACAGGCAACCCTAGCACAGATACGCAGTATTTT. It is translated as CASSLPPTGNPSTDTQYF.

This clonotype was counted ten times or more. This chain uses TRBV5-1 with TRBJ2-1, with 8 bases fitting TRBD2. After removal of 4 bases from V and 6 bases from J, the junction contained 9 bases not matched to a gene. The length of the CDR3 is 15 residues. The germline CDR1 and CDR2 sequences are SGHRS and YFSETQ. The CDR3 here is CASSVAGRAPNEQFF. The CDR3 DNA reads TGCGCCAGCAGCGTAGCGGGGCGGGCCCCCAATGAGCAGTTCTTC.

The rearrangement uses TRBV25-1 and TRBJ1-1, with TRBD1 identical over 7 bases. This CDR3 is built from 14 residues. V was pared by 5 bases and J by 3 bases, with 6 bases of the junction left unmatched. Germline-derived CDR1 and CDR2 are MGHDK and SYGVNS. The CDR3 region has the DNA TGTGCCAGCAGTCCGGACAGGTTACACACTGAAGCTTTCTTT. Translating gives CASSPDRLHTEAFF.

The chain recombines TRBV11-2 with TRBJ2-1; 7 positions agree with TRBD2. Looked up from germline, CDR1 is SGHAT and CDR2 is FQNNGV. This CDR3 region has 15 residues. J lost 2 bases, V lost 5 bases, and 6 bases had no gene match. The CDR3, as DNA: TGTGCCAGCAGCGAGGGGCGGGGGACCTACAATGAGCAGTTCTTC. This gives the protein CASSEGRGTYNEQFF.

This clonotype was seen repeatedly, ten times or more. The V and J genes are TRBV7-9 and TRBJ1-1; D remains unclear. Germline lookup yields CDR1 SEHNR and CDR2 FQNEAQ (reference sequence). V was trimmed by 3 bases and J by 3 bases, leaving 17 bases between them. This CDR3 is built from 16 residues. CDR3 loop: CASSLKGRFLDTEAFF. CDR3 DNA sequence: TGTGCCAGCAGCTTGAAGGGAAGGTTCCTAGACACTGAAGCTTTCTTT.

This clonotype turned up a few times. The V gene is TRBV28, the J gene TRBJ2-3, with D perhaps given as TRBD1 or TRBD2 (7 bases each). Trimming shortened V by 3 bases and J by 6 bases, and 13 bases separated the two germline ends. This CDR3 is 14 amino acids long. CDR1 MDHEN and CDR2 SYDVKM come from the germline V gene. CDR3 sequence reads: CASSLTGRADTQYF. Here the CDR3 DNA reads TGTGCCAGCAGTTTGACAGGGAGGGCGGATACGCAGTATTTT.

V usage is TRBV3-1 and J usage is TRBJ2-5, with 8 bases fitting TRBD2. The CDR3 loop spans 17 amino acids. V was clipped by 4 bases and J by 4 bases; unmatched bases: 14. CDR1 is LGHDT and CDR2 is YNNKEL in the germline V gene (reference sequence). The CDR3 sequence is CASSLQSAGGGRETQYF. As DNA, the CDR3 is TGTGCCAGCAGCCTTCAATCGGCGGGGGGAGGAAGAGAGACCCAGTACTTC.

The chain combines TRBV19 with TRBJ2-7; 14 bases map to TRBD2. CDR3 length: 15 amino acids. The germline V gene encodes CDR1 LNHDA and CDR2 SQIVND (reference sequence). Losses at the gene ends were 3 bases for V and 3 bases for J; bases not matched to a gene: 1. CDR3 sequence: CASSIGLAGGYEQYF. CDR3 coding DNA: TGTGCCAGTAGTATTGGACTAGCGGGAGGCTACGAGCAGTACTTC. Full variable domain (missing parts from reference TRBV19 and TRBJ2-7): DGGITQSPKYLFRKEGQNVTLSCEQNLNHDAMYWYRQDPGQGLRLIYYSQIVNDFQKGDIAEGYSVSREKKESFPLTVTSAQKNPTAFYLCASSIGLAGGYEQYFGPGTRLTVT.